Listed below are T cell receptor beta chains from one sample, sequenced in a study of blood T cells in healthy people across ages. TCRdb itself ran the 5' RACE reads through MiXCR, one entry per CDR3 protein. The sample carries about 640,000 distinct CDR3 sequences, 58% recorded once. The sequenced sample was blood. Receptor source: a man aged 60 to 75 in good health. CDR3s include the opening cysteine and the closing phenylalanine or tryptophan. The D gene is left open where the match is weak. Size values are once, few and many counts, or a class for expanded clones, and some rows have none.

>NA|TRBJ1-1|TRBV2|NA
TGTGCCAGCAGTCGATCCGACCGTACTGAAGCTTTCTTT
CASSRSDRTEAFF
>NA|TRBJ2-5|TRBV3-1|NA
TGTGCCAGCAGCCAAGAAGTCTACTCGGAGACCCAGTACTTC
CASSQEVYSETQYF
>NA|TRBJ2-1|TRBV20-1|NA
TGCAGTGCTAAATTCGGGGGAACATCCTACAATGAGCAGTTCTTC
CSAKFGGTSYNEQFF
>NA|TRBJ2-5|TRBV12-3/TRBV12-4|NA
TGTGCCAGCAGTTCGGGGTGGGGGGAGACCCAGTACTTC
CASSSGWGETQYF
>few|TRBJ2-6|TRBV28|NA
TGTGCCAGCAGTTTTGATCGGCACCCTGGGGCCAACGTCCTGACTTTC
CASSFDRHPGANVLTF
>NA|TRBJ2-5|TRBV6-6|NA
TGTGCCAGCGAGGGGAGGGCGACAGGGGACCAAGAGACCCAGTACTTC
CASEGRATGDQETQYF
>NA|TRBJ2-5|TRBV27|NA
TGTGCCAGCCGTCGGCAGGGCCCAGAGACCCAGTACTTC
CASRRQGPETQYF
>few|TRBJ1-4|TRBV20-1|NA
TGCAGTGCTAGAAAACCCGCAACTAATGAAAAACTGTTTTTT
CSARKPATNEKLFF
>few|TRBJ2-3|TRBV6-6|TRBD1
TGTGCCAGCAGTTACTCTCCGGACAGGGGTTTGGGAGATACGCAGTATTTT
CASSYSPDRGLGDTQYF
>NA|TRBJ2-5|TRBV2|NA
TGTGCCAGCAACCCGACTACGGCAAAACAAGAGACCCAGTACTTC
CASNPTTAKQETQYF
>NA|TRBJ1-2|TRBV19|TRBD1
TGTGCCAGTAGGCAAACAGGGGAACGTGGCTACACCTTC
CASRQTGERGYTF
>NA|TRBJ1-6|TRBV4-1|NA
TGCGCCAGCAGCCAAGGCAGGGGAGTAGGTAATTCACCCCTCCACTTT
CASSQGRGVGNSPLHF
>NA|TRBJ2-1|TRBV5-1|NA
TGCGCCAGCGCTATAGAAGACTACAATGAGCAGTTCTTC
CASAIEDYNEQFF
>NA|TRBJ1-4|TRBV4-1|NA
TGCGCCAGCAGTTTTCCGGGGGGGGCCAGGGGAAAACTGTTTTTT
CASSFPGGARGKLFF
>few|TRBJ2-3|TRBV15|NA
TGTGCCACCAGCAGAGATGGGTACAGCACAGATACGCAGTATTTT
CATSRDGYSTDTQYF
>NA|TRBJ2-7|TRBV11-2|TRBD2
TGTGCCAGCAGCAGGGAGGGATACGAGCAGTACTTC
CASSREGYEQYF
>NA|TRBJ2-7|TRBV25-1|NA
TGTGCCAGCAGTGAAGGCGGAAAGCCCTACGAGCAGTACTTC
CASSEGGKPYEQYF
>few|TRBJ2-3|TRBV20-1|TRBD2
TGCAGTGCTAGAGATCCGGGACTAGGGCCCCTAAGTACGCAGTATTTT
CSARDPGLGPLSTQYF
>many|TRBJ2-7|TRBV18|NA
TGTGCCAGCTCAGCAAAACAGGGCTTTTACCCCGGCGAGCAGTACTTC
CASSAKQGFYPGEQYF
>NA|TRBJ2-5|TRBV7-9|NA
TGTGCCAGCAGCTTAGCCACTAACAGGGGACTGTATCAAGAGACCCAGTACTTC
CASSLATNRGLYQETQYF
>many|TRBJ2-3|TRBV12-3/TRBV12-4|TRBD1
TGTGCCAGCAAATGGACAGGGGTGAGAGCAGATACGCAGTATTTT
CASKWTGVRADTQYF
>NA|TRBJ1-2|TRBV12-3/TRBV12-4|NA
TGTGCCAGCAGTTTAGAAGTGGGCCGGGGCTATGGCTACACCTTC
CASSLEVGRGYGYTF
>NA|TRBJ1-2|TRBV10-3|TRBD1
TGTGCCATCAGTGAGAGAAGACAGGGCCACGACTATGGCTACACCTTC
CAISERRQGHDYGYTF
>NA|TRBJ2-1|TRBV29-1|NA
TGCAGCGTTGATGGGGGGGGCGCCCAAGAGACCCAGTTCTTC
CSVDGGGAQETQFF
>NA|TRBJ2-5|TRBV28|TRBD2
TGTGCCAGCACGAGTAGCGGGGGGGTTGGGGTCCAAGAGACCCAGTACTTC
CASTSSGGVGVQETQYF
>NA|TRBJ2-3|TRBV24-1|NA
TGTGCCACCAGTGATTTAGGTACAGGGGAGGCCACAGATACGCAGTATTTT
CATSDLGTGEATDTQYF
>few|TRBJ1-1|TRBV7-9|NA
TGTGCCAGCAGCGCAACAGGGACTGAAGCTTTCTTT
CASSATGTEAFF
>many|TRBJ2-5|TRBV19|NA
TGTGCCAGTAGTTCATACCCCGGGGACGGGGAGACCCAGTACTTC
CASSSYPGDGETQYF
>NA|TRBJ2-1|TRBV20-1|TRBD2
TGCAGTGCTAGTTCCGTGCGGGGGGGATCCTCCTACAATGAGCAGTTCTTC
CSASSVRGGSSYNEQFF
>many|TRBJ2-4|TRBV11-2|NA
TGTGCCAGCAGCTTAGGTGTGGATCAGCTAGCCAAAAACATTCAGTACTTC
CASSLGVDQLAKNIQYF
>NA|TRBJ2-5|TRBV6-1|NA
TGTGCCAGCAGTGCCGCAGGGGATACAAAGACCCAGTACTTC
CASSAAGDTKTQYF
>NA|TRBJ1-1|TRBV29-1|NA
TGCAGCGTTGAGGGACCCCTTGAAGCTTTCTTT
CSVEGPLEAFF
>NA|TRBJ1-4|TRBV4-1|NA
TGCGCCAGCAGCCTCGGACCACCGAGGCCTGCAACTAATGAAAAACTGTTTTTT
CASSLGPPRPATNEKLFF
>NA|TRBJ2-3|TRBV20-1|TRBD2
TGCAGTAAGCGGGGCAGCACAGATACGCAGTATTTT
CSKRGSTDTQYF
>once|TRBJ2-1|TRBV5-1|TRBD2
TGCGCCAGCAGCTTGGAGCCTAGCGGATATTCCTACAATGAGCAGTTCTTC
CASSLEPSGYSYNEQFF
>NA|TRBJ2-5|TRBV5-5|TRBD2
TGTGCCAGCAGCTTGGGAGCGGGGGATGCGCAGACCCAGTACTTC
CASSLGAGDAQTQYF
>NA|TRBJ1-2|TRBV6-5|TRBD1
TGTGCCAGCATCGACAGGGCCTCCTATGGCTACACCTTC
CASIDRASYGYTF
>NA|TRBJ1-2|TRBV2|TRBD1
TGTGCCAGAGTTACGATCCGGGACAGGGTTTGGGGCTACACCTTC
CARVTIRDRVWGYTF
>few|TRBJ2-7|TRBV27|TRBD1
TGTGCCAGCACCAGAGGACAGGCCTACGAGCAGTACTTC
CASTRGQAYEQYF
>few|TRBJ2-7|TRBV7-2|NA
TGTGCCAGCAGCCGGGATCGGCCTAGCAGGGAGCAGTACTTC
CASSRDRPSREQYF
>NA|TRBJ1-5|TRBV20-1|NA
TGCAGTGCTGGACCGGGACGGAGGATTAGCAATCAGCCCCAGCATTTT
CSAGPGRRISNQPQHF
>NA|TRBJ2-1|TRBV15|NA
TGTGCCACCAGCAGAGATCGGCGGGGCTCCTACAATGAGCAGTTCTTC
CATSRDRRGSYNEQFF
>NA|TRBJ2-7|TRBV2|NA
TGTGCCAGCAGTGAACTAGCAGCCTACGAGCAGTACTTC
CASSELAAYEQYF
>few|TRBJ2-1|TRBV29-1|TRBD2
TGCAGCGTCGCCACTAGCGGGGTGGGTGAGCAGTTCTTC
CSVATSGVGEQFF
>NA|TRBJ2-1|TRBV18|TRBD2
TGTGCCAGCTCACCCCTAGCGGGGAGGTCCTACAATGAGCAGTTCTTC
CASSPLAGRSYNEQFF
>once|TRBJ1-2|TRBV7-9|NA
TGTGCCAGCAAACCGGCACACTATGGCTACACCTTC
CASKPAHYGYTF
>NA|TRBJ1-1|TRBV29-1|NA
TGCAGCGTTACGGGACACGGAAACACTGAAGCTTTCTTT
CSVTGHGNTEAFF
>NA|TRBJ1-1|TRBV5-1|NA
TGCGCCAGCAGTACCGGGGCAAGGAATGAAGCTTTCTTT
CASSTGARNEAFF
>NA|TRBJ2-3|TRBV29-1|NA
TGCAGCGTCTACAGGCCCGGCACAGATACGCAGTATTTT
CSVYRPGTDTQYF
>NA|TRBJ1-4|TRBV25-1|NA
TGTGCCAGCAGCCTGACCTTCGGGGTTAGGAATGAAAAACTGTTTTTT
CASSLTFGVRNEKLFF
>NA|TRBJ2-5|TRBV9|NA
TGTGCCAGCAGCCTCACCACTACCGGGACTGGAGAAGAGACCCAGTACTTC
CASSLTTTGTGEETQYF
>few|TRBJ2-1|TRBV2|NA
TGTGCCAGCAGTGGTTGGACGAGTGAGCAGTTCTTC
CASSGWTSEQFF
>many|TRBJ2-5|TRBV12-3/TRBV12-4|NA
TGTGCCAGCAGTTTGGGCAGAAAAGAGACCCAGTACTTC
CASSLGRKETQYF
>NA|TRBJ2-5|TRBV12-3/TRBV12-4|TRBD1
TGTGCCAGCAGCCCCCCGACGGGACAGGGGAACCAAGAGACCCAGTACTTC
CASSPPTGQGNQETQYF